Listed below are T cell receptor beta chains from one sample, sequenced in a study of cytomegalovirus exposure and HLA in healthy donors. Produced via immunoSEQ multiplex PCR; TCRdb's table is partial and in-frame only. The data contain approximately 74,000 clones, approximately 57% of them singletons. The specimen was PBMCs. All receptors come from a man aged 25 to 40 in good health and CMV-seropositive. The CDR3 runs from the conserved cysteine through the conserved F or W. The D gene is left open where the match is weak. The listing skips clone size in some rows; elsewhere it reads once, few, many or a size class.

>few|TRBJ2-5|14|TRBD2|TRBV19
CASSSSGSYETQYF
TGTGCCAGTAGTAGCAGCGGGAGCTACGAGACCCAGTACTTC
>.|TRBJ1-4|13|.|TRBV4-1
CASRAVGRGKLFF
TGCGCCAGCAGAGCGGTCGGGCGGGGAAAACTGTTTTTT
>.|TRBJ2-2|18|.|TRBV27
CASADLKIQGVDTGELFF
TGTGCCAGCGCTGACCTGAAAATACAGGGAGTTGACACCGGGGAGCTGTTTTTT
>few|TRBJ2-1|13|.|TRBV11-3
CASSLAGGNEQFF
TGTGCCAGCAGCTTAGCTGGCGGCAATGAGCAGTTCTTC
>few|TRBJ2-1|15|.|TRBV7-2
CASSLGLSSYNEQFF
TGTGCCAGCAGCTTGGGGCTTAGCTCCTACAATGAGCAGTTCTTC
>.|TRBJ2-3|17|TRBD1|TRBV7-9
CASSLGETGGAVDTQYF
TGTGCCAGCAGCCTCGGGGAAACAGGGGGCGCGGTAGATACGCAGTATTTT
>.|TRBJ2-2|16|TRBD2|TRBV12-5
CASGPGRTSSVGELFF
TGTGCTAGTGGTCCGGGGAGGACTAGTTCCGTCGGGGAGCTGTTTTTT
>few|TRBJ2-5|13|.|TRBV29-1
CSDRTPGVETQYF
TGCAGCGATAGGACACCGGGGGTGGAGACCCAGTACTTC
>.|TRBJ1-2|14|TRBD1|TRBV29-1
CSVESRQGSGGYTF
TGCAGCGTTGAAAGCCGACAGGGATCCGGCGGCTACACCTTC
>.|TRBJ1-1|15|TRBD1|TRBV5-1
CASSLANRGHTEAFF
TGCGCCAGCAGCTTGGCCAACAGGGGTCACACTGAAGCTTTCTTT
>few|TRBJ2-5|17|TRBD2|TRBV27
CASSTTSSGREQETQYF
TGTGCCAGCAGCACCACTTCTAGCGGGAGGGAGCAAGAGACCCAGTACTTC
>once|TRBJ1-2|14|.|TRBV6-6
CASSYSGETYGYTF
TGTGCCAGCAGTTACTCCGGGGAGACCTATGGCTACACCTTC
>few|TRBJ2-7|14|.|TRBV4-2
CASSQAGQSYEQYF
TGTGCCAGCAGCCAGGCGGGACAGAGCTACGAGCAGTACTTC
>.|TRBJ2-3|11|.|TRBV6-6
CASSAMDTQYF
TGTGCCAGCAGTGCGATGGATACGCAGTATTTT
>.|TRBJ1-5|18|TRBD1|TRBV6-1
CASSVETGGPRNNQPQHF
TGTGCCAGCAGTGTAGAGACAGGGGGCCCCAGAAACAATCAGCCCCAGCATTTT
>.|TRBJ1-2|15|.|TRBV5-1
CASSLPSAGGDGYTF
TGCGCCAGCAGCTTGCCCTCAGCGGGGGGCGATGGCTACACCTTC
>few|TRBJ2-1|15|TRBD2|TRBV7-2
CASSLVSGVYNEQFF
TGTGCCAGCAGCTTAGTTAGCGGGGTATACAATGAGCAGTTCTTC
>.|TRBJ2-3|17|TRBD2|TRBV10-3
CAISESGAGGRADTQYF
TGTGCCATCAGTGAGTCGGGCGCGGGAGGAAGGGCAGATACGCAGTATTTT
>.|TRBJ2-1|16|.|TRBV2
CASSAPGISSYNEQFF
TGTGCCAGCTCTGCCCCGGGGATTAGCTCCTACAATGAGCAGTTCTTC
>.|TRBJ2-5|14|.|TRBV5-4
CASSFGDSQETQYF
TGTGCCAGCAGCTTCGGGGATAGCCAAGAGACCCAGTACTTC
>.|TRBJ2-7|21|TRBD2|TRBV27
CASSLGGLARIWGLRLYEQYF
TGTGCCAGCAGTTTAGGCGGACTAGCGAGAATATGGGGCCTACGGCTCTACGAGCAGTACTTC
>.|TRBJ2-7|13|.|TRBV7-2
CASSAVRGYEQYF
TGTGCCAGCAGCGCCGTTAGGGGATACGAGCAGTACTTC
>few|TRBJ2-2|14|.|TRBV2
CASGGRGYTGELFF
TGTGCCAGCGGAGGGCGGGGTTACACCGGGGAGCTGTTTTTT
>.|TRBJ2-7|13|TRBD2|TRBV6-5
CASSLGLFYEQYF
TGTGCCAGCAGTTTGGGACTATTCTACGAGCAGTACTTC
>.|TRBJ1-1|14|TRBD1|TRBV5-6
CASTSTGLYTEAFF
TGTGCCAGCACCTCGACAGGGTTGTACACTGAAGCTTTCTTT
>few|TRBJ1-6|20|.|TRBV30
CAWSAPSFDRESSYNSPLHF
TGTGCCTGGAGTGCCCCGTCGTTTGATCGAGAAAGCTCCTATAATTCACCCCTCCACTTT
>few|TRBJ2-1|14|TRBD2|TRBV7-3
CASSLGLADNEQFF
TGTGCCAGCAGCTTGGGACTAGCGGACAATGAGCAGTTCTTC
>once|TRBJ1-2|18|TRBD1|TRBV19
CASSLSGTGLGSNYGYTF
TGTGCCAGTAGTCTCTCCGGGACAGGGCTGGGGAGTAACTATGGCTACACCTTC
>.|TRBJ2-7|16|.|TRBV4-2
CASSQDWGDTPYEQYF
TGTGCCAGCAGCCAAGACTGGGGAGACACCCCCTACGAGCAGTACTTC
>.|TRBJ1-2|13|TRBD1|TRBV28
CASRRDRASGYTF
TGTGCCAGCAGAAGGGACAGGGCAAGTGGCTACACCTTC
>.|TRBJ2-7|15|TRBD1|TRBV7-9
CASSSNRGGAYEQYF
TGTGCCAGCAGCTCGAACAGGGGTGGTGCCTACGAGCAGTACTTC
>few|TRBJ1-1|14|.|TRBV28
CASSVTGLGTEAFF
TGTGCCAGCAGTGTTACAGGGTTAGGAACTGAAGCTTTCTTT
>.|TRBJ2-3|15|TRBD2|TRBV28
CASSSLALGADTQYF
TGTGCCAGCAGCTCACTAGCGTTGGGGGCAGATACGCAGTATTTT
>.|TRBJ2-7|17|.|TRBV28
CASSFFVTRGMGNEQYF
TGTGCCAGCAGTTTTTTCGTAACGCGGGGTATGGGAAACGAGCAGTACTTC
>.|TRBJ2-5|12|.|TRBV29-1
CSADSTGETQYF
TGCAGCGCCGACAGTACGGGAGAGACCCAGTACTTC
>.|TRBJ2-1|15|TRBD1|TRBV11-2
CASSRTGQGANEQFF
TGTGCCAGCAGCCGTACGGGACAGGGGGCCAATGAGCAGTTCTTC
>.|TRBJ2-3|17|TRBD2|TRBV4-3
CASSQDQSGSFADTQYF
TGCGCCAGCAGCCAAGACCAGAGCGGGAGTTTCGCAGATACGCAGTATTTT